Presented here are 24 T cell receptor beta chains from one specimen sequenced in a study of blood T cell repertoires in COVID-19. TCRdb keeps only in-frame clones here, not all; method: immunoSEQ multiplex PCR. The sample lists hundreds of thousands of clones, more than 70% seen once, with around 2.8% in the top ten. The sample comprised peripheral blood. The receptors here all came from a woman younger than 45 with COVID-19, enrolled during active disease.

The chain employs TRBV7-9 and TRBJ2-1; a possible D gene is TRBD1 (6 bases). V shed 1 base and J shed 0 bases, with 13 bases lying between them. Per germline, CDR1 SEHNR and CDR2 FQNEAQ (reference sequence). The CDR3 contains 17 residues. CDR3 DNA: TGTGCCAGCAGCTTAGTTGGGATGACAGGCTCCTACAATGAGCAGTTCTTC. Its translation: CASSLVGMTGSYNEQFF.

V usage is TRBV29-1 and J usage is TRBJ1-1; a weak D match, TRBD1 (5 bases). Looked up from germline, CDR1 is SQVTM and CDR2 is ANQGSEA. The CDR3 is 14 amino acids. V dropped 6 bases and J dropped 1 base, with 15 bases sitting between them. The CDR3 spells CSVALTAGNTEAFF. The CDR3 DNA reads TGCAGCGTAGCACTGACAGCGGGGAACACTGAAGCTTTCTTT.

The gene calls are TRBV13 and TRBJ2-1; D ambiguous. Germline CDR1 reads PRHDT; CDR2 reads FYEKMQ (reference sequence). Trimming took 0 bases from V and 0 from J, leaving 9 bases between them. The length of the CDR3 is 16 residues. Written as DNA, the CDR3 is TGTGCCAGCAGCTTAGGCCATGGGCCCTCCTACAATGAGCAGTTCTTC. Encoded protein: CASSLGHGPSYNEQFF.

The chain links TRBV19 to TRBJ1-2; 11 bases match TRBD1. The CDR3 covers 14 residues. The J segment lost 3 bases and the V segment lost 7 bases, leaving 4 bases of the junction unmatched. Germline lookup yields CDR1 LNHDA and CDR2 SQIVND (reference sequence). The CDR3 here is CASTPGQGDYGYTF. CDR3 nucleotides: TGTGCCAGTACTCCGGGACAGGGGGACTATGGCTACACCTTC.

The chain carries TRBV11-2 and TRBJ2-6, with D hard to call. Trimming left V 5 bases short and J 2 bases short, with 7 bases between. The length of the CDR3 is 14 residues. The germline CDR1 and CDR2 sequences are SGHAT and FQNNGV. The CDR3 spells CASSPFAGANVLTF. CDR3 in DNA: TGTGCCAGCAGCCCCTTCGCTGGGGCCAACGTCCTGACTTTC.

The genes are TRBV4-1 and TRBJ1-3; 9 nucleotides agree with TRBD1. CDR1 and CDR2 from the germline V gene are MGHRA and YSYEKL. The CDR3 runs to 16 residues. V trimming: 3 bases; J trimming: 3 bases; junction bases outside the gene matches: 6. The CDR3 loop reads CASSHQDRGGGNTIYF. CDR3 DNA: TGCGCCAGCAGCCACCAGGACAGGGGTGGTGGAAACACCATATATTTT.

The chain combines TRBV5-1 with TRBJ2-3, with TRBD1 matching 7 bases. Germline CDR1 reads SGHRS; CDR2 reads YFSETQ. This CDR3 has 15 amino acids. The V gene end was trimmed by 4 bases and the J gene end by 0 bases; junction bases not matched to a gene: 5. CDR3 sequence: CASSRLQGSTDTQYF. CDR3 nucleotides: TGCGCCAGCAGCCGGCTACAGGGGAGCACAGATACGCAGTATTTT.

As concerns this clone: The sample holds other DNA sequences that translate to the same CDR3. This sequence joins TRBV5-8 and TRBJ2-1; D is uncertain. Germline V gives CDR1 SGHTS, CDR2 YDEGEE. V was pared by 4 bases and J by 0 bases, with 11 bases between. The CDR3 totals 15 residues. The CDR3 nucleotides are TGTGCCAGCAGCCTGGGTACGAGCTCCTACAATGAGCAGTTCTTC. Amino acids: CASSLGTSSYNEQFF.

The genes are TRBV19 and TRBJ2-1; the match to TRBD2 covers 7 bases. Germline CDR1 LNHDA, CDR2 SQIVND (reference sequence). CDR3 length equals 16 residues. V lost 3 bases, J lost 7 bases, and 12 bases stayed unmatched. CDR3 bases: TGTGCCAGTAGTATCTTAAGGGAGGGCCATAGGAATGAGCAGTTCTTC. It translates to CASSILREGHRNEQFF.

V usage is TRBV6-1 and J usage is TRBJ2-7, with TRBD1 matching 7 bases. CDR3 length equals 15 residues. The junction had 6 bases not matched to a gene; V was cut back by 2 bases and J by 2 bases. Germline V gene data show CDR1 as MNHNS and CDR2 as SASEGT. CDR3 in DNA: TGTGCCAGCAGTGAATTCGGGACAGCAGCCTACGAGCAGTACTTC. This encodes CASSEFGTAAYEQYF.

V usage is TRBV7-6 and J usage is TRBJ1-2, with TRBD1 as a possible D gene (6 bases). This CDR3 is 16 amino acids long. Germline values: CDR1 SGHVS, CDR2 FNYEAQ. Trimming removed 5 bases at V and 10 bases at J, with 26 bases between. CDR3 residues: CASSASALGAPPLYTF. The CDR3 region has the DNA TGTGCCAGCAGCGCATCAGCCCTGGGGGCCCCCCCACTCTACACCTTC.

The chain uses TRBV6-5 and TRBJ2-1; 7 positions agree with TRBD1. The trim removed 6 bases at V and 4 bases at J, leaving 9 bases unmatched. The germline CDR1 and CDR2 sequences are MNHEY and SVGAGI. The CDR3 runs 15 residues. CDR3 region: CASSPGGRGYNEQFF. The CDR3 DNA follows: TGTGCCAGCAGCCCAGGCGGCAGGGGGTACAATGAGCAGTTCTTC.

This clone was detected only once. CDR3 coding DNA: TGTGCCAGTAGTAAGACAGTTATAGCAGCTGAAGCTTTCTTT. Protein: CASSKTVIAAEAFF. The genes are TRBV19 and TRBJ1-1, with TRBD1 as a possible D gene (5 bases). Looked up from germline, CDR1 is LNHDA and CDR2 is SQIVND (reference sequence). V lost 4 bases and J lost 6, with 15 bases in between. The CDR3 runs to 14 residues.

The chain recombines TRBV4-3 with TRBJ2-2, with D tentatively TRBD1 (6 bases). Germline V gives CDR1 LGHNA, CDR2 YSLEER. The V end was cut by 0 bases, the J end by 1 base, with 15 bases between. This CDR3 comprises 18 residues. CDR3 nucleotides: TGCGCCAGCAGCCAAGAGGGGCCAGGGGCGGGGAACACCGGGGAGCTGTTTTTT. It is translated as CASSQEGPGAGNTGELFF.

V and J are TRBV28 and TRBJ2-7; D is possibly TRBD1 (6 bases). The CDR3 totals 13 residues. The germline V gene has CDR1 MDHEN and CDR2 SYDVKM. Trimming took 5 bases from V and 5 from J, leaving 13 bases between them. This CDR3 is CASSPGHFHEQYF. DNA for the CDR3: TGTGCCAGCAGTCCGGGACATTTCCACGAGCAGTACTTC.

The chain recombines TRBV19 with TRBJ2-7; TRBD2 matches 10 bases. Looked up from germline, CDR1 is LNHDA and CDR2 is SQIVND (reference sequence). The V gene end was trimmed by 5 bases and the J gene end by 3 bases; junction bases not matched to a gene: 7. The CDR3 spans 15 residues. The DNA for the CDR3 is TGTGCCAGTAGTGATCCTAGCGGGGGTGTCTACGAGCAGTACTTC. It specifies CASSDPSGGVYEQYF.

The V and J genes are TRBV3-1 (or the pseudogene TRBV3-2) and TRBJ1-2; the match to TRBD1 covers 7 bases. The germline V gene encodes CDR1 LGHDT and CDR2 YNNKEL (reference sequence). This CDR3 region has 21 residues. V was pared by 0 bases and J by 8 bases, with 27 bases of the junction left unmatched. The CDR3 DNA follows: TGTGCCAGCAGCCAAGAGTTTGAAGGGGGCTGGGGACCCTTTGAGTTAGAAGGCTACACCTTC. Its translation is CASSQEFEGGWGPFELEGYTF.

The chain links TRBV2 to TRBJ1-5, with TRBD1 as a possible D gene (5 bases). The V end was cut by 4 bases, the J end by 1 base, with 14 bases between. Germline values: CDR1 SNHLY, CDR2 FYNNEI. There are 16 residues in the CDR3. The CDR3 protein is CASSGLAGPSNQPQHF. As DNA, the CDR3 is TGTGCCAGCAGTGGTCTCGCAGGGCCGAGCAATCAGCCCCAGCATTTT. Using reference TRBV2 and TRBJ1-5 for the parts outside the CDR3, the full variable domain is EPEVTQTPSHQVTQMGQEVILRCVPISNHLYFYWYRQILGQKVEFLVSFYNNEISEKSEIFDDQFSVERPDGSNFTLKIRSTKLEDSAMYFCASSGLAGPSNQPQHFGDGTRLSIL.

The genes are TRBV19 and TRBJ2-1, with D unresolved. Trimming stripped 2 bases from V and 3 bases from J, with 8 bases between. The CDR3 contains 14 residues. Germline V gives CDR1 LNHDA, CDR2 SQIVND (reference sequence). Written as DNA, the CDR3 is TGTGCCAGTAGTATAATTAACAGCTACAATGAGCAGTTCTTC. This sequence encodes CASSIINSYNEQFF.

The V and J genes are TRBV29-1 and TRBJ1-3; the match to TRBD1 covers 7 bases. J was trimmed by 2 bases and V by 4 bases; bases with no gene match: 2. The CDR3 has 13 amino acids. Germline V gives CDR1 SQVTM, CDR2 ANQGSEA. Here the CDR3 DNA reads TGCAGCGTTGCTACAGGGGCTGGAAACACCATATATTTT. Its protein is CSVATGAGNTIYF.

As for this clone: A junction boundary mismatches the germline segment, possibly from a read error. The chain carries TRBV7-2 and TRBJ1-2, with 9 bases lining up with TRBD1. Germline V gene data show CDR1 as SGHTA and CDR2 as FQGNSA. The CDR3 is made up of 16 amino acids. The CDR3 is CASTLATGGANYGYTF. CDR3 coding DNA: TGTGCCAGCACCTTAGCAACAGGGGGCGCCAACTATGGCTACACCTTC.

The CDR3 coding sequence is TGCGCCAGCAGTTTAACAGGGGGCTGGACTGAAGCTTTCTTT. It codes for CASSLTGGWTEAFF. The genes are TRBV5-1 and TRBJ1-1, with 9 bases lining up with TRBD1. Looked up from germline, CDR1 is SGHRS and CDR2 is YFSETQ. With 5 bases clipped from V and 5 bases from J, the junction kept 7 bases outside the gene matches. This CDR3 contains 14 residues. Using reference TRBV5-1 and TRBJ1-1 for the parts outside the CDR3, the full variable domain is KAGVTQTPRYLIKTRGQQVTLSCSPISGHRSVSWYQQTPGQGLQFLFEYFSETQRNKGNFPGRFSGRQFSNSRSEMNVSTLELGDSALYLCASSLTGGWTEAFFGQGTRLTVV.

This clone was seen a handful of times. The chain carries TRBV12-3 or TRBV12-4 and TRBJ1-2; 8 nucleotides align to TRBD1. The CDR3 runs to 12 residues. V trimming: 7 bases; J trimming: 8 bases; junction bases outside the gene matches: 6. This chain's CDR3 is CASTGQGEGYTF. CDR3 nucleotide sequence: TGTGCCAGCACCGGACAGGGCGAAGGCTACACCTTC.

This clone was counted a single time. The gene calls are TRBV7-8 and TRBJ1-4, with TRBD1 identical over 9 bases. V was pared by 2 bases and J by 6 bases, with 7 bases of the junction left unmatched. The germline V gene has CDR1 SGHVS and CDR2 FQNEAQ. This CDR3 is 16 amino acids long. CDR3 loop: CASSLLPGQGDEKLFF. CDR3 coding DNA: TGTGCCAGCAGCTTATTACCGGGACAGGGAGATGAAAAACTGTTTTTT. Full variable domain (rest looked up from reference TRBV7-8 and TRBJ1-4): GAGVSQSPRYKVAKRGQDVALRCDPISGHVSLFWYQQALGQGPEFLTYFQNEAQLDKSGLPSDRFFAERPEGSVSTLKIQRTQQEDSAVYLCASSLLPGQGDEKLFFGSGTQLSVL.